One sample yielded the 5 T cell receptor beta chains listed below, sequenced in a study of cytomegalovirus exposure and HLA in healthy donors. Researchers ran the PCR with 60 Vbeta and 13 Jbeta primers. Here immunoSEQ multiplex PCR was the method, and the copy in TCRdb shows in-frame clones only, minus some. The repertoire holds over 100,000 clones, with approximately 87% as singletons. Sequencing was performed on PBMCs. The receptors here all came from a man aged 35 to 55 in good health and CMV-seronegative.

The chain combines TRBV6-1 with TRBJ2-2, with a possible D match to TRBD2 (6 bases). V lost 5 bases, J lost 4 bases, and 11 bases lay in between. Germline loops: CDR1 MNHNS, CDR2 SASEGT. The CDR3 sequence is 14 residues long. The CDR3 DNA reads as TGTGCCAGCAGTTCGGGGACTTTCACCGGGGAGCTGTTTTTT. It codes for CASSSGTFTGELFF.

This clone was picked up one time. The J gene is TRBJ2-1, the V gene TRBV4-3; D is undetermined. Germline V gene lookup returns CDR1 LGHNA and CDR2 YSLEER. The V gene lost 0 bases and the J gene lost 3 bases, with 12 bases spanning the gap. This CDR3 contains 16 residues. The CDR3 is CASSQDSSPFYNEQFF. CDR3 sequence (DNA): TGCGCCAGCAGCCAAGATAGTAGCCCGTTCTACAATGAGCAGTTCTTC.

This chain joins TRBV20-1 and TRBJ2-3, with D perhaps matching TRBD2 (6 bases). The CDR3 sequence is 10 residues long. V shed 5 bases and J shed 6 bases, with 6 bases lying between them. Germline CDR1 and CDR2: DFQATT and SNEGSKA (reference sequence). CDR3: CSARGDTQYF. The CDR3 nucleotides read TGCAGTGCTCGGGGGGATACGCAGTATTTT.

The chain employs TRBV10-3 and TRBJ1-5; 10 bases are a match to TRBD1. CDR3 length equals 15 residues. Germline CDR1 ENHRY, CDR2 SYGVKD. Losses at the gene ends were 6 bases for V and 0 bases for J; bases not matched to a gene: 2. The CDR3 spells CAISGDRGSNQPQHF. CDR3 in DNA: TGTGCCATCAGCGGGGACAGGGGTAGCAATCAGCCCCAGCATTTT.

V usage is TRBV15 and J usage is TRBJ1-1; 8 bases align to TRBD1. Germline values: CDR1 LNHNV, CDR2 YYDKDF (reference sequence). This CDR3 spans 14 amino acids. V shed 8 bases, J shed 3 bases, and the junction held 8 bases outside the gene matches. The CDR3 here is CATAPPGQDTEAFF. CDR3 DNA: TGTGCCACCGCCCCTCCGGGACAGGACACTGAAGCTTTCTTT.